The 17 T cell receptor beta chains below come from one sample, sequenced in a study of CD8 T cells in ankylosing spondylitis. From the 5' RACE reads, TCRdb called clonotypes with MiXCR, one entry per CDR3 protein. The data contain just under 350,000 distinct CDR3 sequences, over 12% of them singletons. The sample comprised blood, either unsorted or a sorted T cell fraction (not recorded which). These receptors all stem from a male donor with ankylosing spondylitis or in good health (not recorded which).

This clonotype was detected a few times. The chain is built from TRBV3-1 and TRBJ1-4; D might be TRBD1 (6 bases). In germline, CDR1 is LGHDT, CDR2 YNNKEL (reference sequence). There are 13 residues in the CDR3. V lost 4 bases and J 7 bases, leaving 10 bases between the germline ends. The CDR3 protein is CASSPGTIEKLFF. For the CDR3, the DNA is TGTGCCAGCAGCCCCGGGACAATTGAAAAACTGTTTTTT.

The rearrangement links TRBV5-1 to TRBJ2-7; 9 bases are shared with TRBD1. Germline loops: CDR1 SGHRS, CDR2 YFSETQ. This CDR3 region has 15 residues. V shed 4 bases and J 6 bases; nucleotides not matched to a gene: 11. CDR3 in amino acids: CASSLRDRVIGEQYF. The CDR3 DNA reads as TGCGCCAGCAGCCTCCGGGACAGGGTCATAGGCGAGCAGTACTTC.

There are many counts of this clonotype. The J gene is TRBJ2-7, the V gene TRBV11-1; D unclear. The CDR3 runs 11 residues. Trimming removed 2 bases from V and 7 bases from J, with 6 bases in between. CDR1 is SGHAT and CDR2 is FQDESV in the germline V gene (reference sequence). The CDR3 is CASSLRAEQYF. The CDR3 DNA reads TGTGCCAGCAGCTTAAGGGCAGAGCAGTACTTC.

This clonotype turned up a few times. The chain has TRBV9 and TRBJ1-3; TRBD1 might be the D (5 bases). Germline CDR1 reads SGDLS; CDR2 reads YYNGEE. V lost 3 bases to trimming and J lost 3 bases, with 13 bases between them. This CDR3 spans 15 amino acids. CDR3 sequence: CASSALTAIGNTIYF. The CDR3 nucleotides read TGTGCCAGCAGCGCTTTGACAGCTATTGGAAACACCATATATTTT. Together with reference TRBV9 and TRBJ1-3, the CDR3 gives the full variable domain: DSGVTQTPKHLITATGQRVTLRCSPRSGDLSVYWYQQSLDQGLQFLIQYYNGEERAKGNILERFSAQQFPDLHSELNLSSLELGDSALYFCASSALTAIGNTIYFGEGSWLTVV.

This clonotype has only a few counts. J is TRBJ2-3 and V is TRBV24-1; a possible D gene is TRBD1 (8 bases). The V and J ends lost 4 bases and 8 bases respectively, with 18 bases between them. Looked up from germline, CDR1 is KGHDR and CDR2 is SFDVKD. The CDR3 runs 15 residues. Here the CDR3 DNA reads TGTGCCACCAGTGACAAGGACAGGGAGCGGGGTACGCAGTATTTT. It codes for CATSDKDRERGTQYF.

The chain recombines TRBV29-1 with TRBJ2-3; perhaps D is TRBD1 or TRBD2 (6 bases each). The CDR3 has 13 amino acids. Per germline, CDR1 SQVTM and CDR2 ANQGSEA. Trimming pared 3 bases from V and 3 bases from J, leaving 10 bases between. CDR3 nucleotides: TGCAGCGTTGATCGAGGGGGGACAGATACGCAGTATTTT. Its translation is CSVDRGGTDTQYF.

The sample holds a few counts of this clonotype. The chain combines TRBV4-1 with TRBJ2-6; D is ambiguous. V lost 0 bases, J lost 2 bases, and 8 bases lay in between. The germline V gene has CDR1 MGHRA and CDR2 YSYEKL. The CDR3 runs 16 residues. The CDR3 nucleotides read TGCGCCAGCAGCCAAGAAATAACGGCTGGGGCCAACGTCCTGACTTTC. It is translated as CASSQEITAGANVLTF.

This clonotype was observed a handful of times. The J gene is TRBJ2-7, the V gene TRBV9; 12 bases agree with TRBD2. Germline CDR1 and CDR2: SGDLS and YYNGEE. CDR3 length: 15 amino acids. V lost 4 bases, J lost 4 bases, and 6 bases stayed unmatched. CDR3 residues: CASSLRTSGEYEQYF. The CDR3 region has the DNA TGTGCCAGCAGCCTCCGGACTAGCGGGGAGTACGAGCAGTACTTC.

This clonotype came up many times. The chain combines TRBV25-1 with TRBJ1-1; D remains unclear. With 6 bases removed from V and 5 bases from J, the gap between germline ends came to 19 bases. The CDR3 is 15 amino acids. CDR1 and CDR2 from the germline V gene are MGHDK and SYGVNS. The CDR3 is CASRGQRGFRTEAFF. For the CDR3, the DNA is TGTGCCAGCAGAGGGCAGCGAGGATTTAGGACTGAAGCTTTCTTT.

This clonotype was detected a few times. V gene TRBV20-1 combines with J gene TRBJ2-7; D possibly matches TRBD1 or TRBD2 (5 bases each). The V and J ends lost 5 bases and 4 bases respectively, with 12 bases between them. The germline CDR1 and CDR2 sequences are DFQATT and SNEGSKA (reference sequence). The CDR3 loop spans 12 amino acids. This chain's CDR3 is CSARDGMYEQYF. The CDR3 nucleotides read TGCAGTGCTCGGGACGGGATGTACGAGCAGTACTTC.

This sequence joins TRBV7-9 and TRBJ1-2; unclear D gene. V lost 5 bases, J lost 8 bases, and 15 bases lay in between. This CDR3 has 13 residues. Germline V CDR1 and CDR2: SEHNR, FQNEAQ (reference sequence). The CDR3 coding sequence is TGTGCCAGCAGCCCATCGCAGGTTAAAGGCTACACCTTC. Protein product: CASSPSQVKGYTF.

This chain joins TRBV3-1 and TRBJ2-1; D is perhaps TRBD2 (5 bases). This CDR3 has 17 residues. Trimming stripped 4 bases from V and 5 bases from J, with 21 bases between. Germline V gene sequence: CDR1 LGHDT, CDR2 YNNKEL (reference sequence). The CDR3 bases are TGTGCCAGCAGCCGATCCCCTACTAGATTGAGTAACAATGAGCAGTTCTTC. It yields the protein CASSRSPTRLSNNEQFF.

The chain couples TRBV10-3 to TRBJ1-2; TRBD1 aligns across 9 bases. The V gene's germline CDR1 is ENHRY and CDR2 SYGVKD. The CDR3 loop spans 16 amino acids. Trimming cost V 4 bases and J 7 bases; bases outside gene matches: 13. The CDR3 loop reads CAISGEGMTGGFGYTF. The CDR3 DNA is TGTGCCATCAGTGGGGAAGGGATGACAGGGGGTTTTGGCTACACCTTC.

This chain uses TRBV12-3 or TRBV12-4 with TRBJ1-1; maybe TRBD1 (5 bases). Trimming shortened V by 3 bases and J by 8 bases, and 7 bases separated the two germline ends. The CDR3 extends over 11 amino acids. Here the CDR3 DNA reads TGTGCCAGCAGTTTGAAGGGGGAAGCTTTCTTT. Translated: CASSLKGEAFF.

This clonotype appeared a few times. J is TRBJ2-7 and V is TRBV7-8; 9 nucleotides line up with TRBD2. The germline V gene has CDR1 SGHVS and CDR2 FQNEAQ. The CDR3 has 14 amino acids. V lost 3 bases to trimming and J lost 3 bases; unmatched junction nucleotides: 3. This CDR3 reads CASSFGAGGYEQYF. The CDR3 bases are TGTGCCAGCAGCTTTGGAGCGGGAGGCTACGAGCAGTACTTC.

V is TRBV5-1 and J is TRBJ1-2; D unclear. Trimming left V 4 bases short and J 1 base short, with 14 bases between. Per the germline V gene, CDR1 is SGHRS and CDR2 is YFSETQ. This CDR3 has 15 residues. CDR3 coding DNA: TGCGCCAGCAGCCCCCAACAGTCCCTTAACTATGGCTACACCTTC. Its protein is CASSPQQSLNYGYTF.

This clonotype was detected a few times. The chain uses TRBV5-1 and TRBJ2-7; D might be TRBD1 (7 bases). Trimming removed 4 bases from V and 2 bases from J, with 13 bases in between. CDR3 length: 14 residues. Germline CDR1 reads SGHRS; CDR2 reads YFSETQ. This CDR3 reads CASSATGTAYEQYF. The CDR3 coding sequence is TGCGCCAGCAGCGCGACAGGGACTGCCTACGAGCAGTACTTC.